This T cell receptor beta chain came from a study of early T cells in non-severe SARS-CoV-2 infection. Study details: Sequenced bulk RNA came from whole blood that was unsorted, and chains were unpaired. The study, taken as a whole, reports: VDJdb matching, biased toward anti-spike CD8 responses, missed private and CD4 specificities.

This clonotype has at least ten counts. Its target is unknown. Tagging with unique molecular identifiers was applied to individual cDNA molecules. A single record per CDR3 protein comes from TCRdb applying MiXCR to the 5' RACE reads. This table holds 25,000 to 30,000 distinct CDR3 sequences, 5.4% found once. J gave up 8 bases and V 6 bases, and 10 bases lay outside the gene matches. Germline V gene sequence: CDR1 LGHNA, CDR2 YSLEER. The CDR3 extends over 15 amino acids. V usage is TRBV4-3 and J usage is TRBJ1-4, with 9 positions matching TRBD1. This sequence was found in an adult who was a healthcare worker with PCR-confirmed SARS-CoV-2 infection or an uninfected control (not recorded which). The sequenced material came from whole blood. Here the CDR3 reads CASSYRGPAGEKLFF. Here the CDR3 DNA reads TGCGCCAGCAGTTACAGGGGGCCTGCGGGAGAAAAACTGTTTTTT.